A selection of T cell receptor beta chains follows, all from one sample in a study of T-cell reconstitution after alpha-beta-depleted transplantation in children. TCRdb re-called the PCR reads with MiXCR, one entry per CDR3 protein. The table has around 480,000 distinct CDR3 sequences, 32% seen once. Sequenced here: PBMCs from the stem cell graft donor, sampled from the stem cell graft. These receptors were taken from a human donor who donated a stem cell graft to a child with aplastic anemia. CDR3s include the opening cysteine and the closing phenylalanine or tryptophan. The D gene is left open where the match is weak. Not every row has a clone size; where given, it reads once, few, many or a size class.

clone size	D gene	V gene	J gene	CDR3 DNA	CDR3 protein
.	.	TRBV18	TRBJ1-6	TGTGCCAGCTCACCGTCGCCCAGAAATTCACCCCTCCACTTT	CASSPSPRNSPLHF
few	.	TRBV6-4	TRBJ1-2	TGTGCCAGCAGTCCGAGGACAGAGGTCCCATATGGCTACACCTTC	CASSPRTEVPYGYTF
few	TRBD2	TRBV24-1	TRBJ2-1	TGTGCCACCAGTGATGCTAGCGGGAGGTATCTGTATGAGCAGTTCTTC	CATSDASGRYLYEQFF
.	TRBD1	TRBV5-1	TRBJ2-4	TGCGCCAGCAGCTGGGGACCGGGACAGGCTGAGGGAAACATTCAGTACTTC	CASSWGPGQAEGNIQYF
.	.	TRBV24-1	TRBJ2-1	TGTGCCACCGAACGGGACGGAGGATACAATGAGCAGTTCTTC	CATERDGGYNEQFF
few	TRBD2	TRBV20-1	TRBJ2-3	TGCAGTGCTAGTGGGACTAGTCCGGAGGGTGCCCCAGATACGCAGTATTTT	CSASGTSPEGAPDTQYF
.	.	TRBV6-2/TRBV6-3	TRBJ2-1	TGTGCCAGCAGCCTCCGGGACGCCACCTACAATGAGCAGTTCTTC	CASSLRDATYNEQFF
.	.	TRBV9	TRBJ1-2	TGTGCCAGCAGCCTATCGGACACTAACTATGGCTACACCTTC	CASSLSDTNYGYTF
.	TRBD1	TRBV2	TRBJ2-7	TGTGCCACCCAGACAGGGGGCGCGAGCTCCTACGAGCAGTACTTC	CATQTGGASSYEQYF
few	TRBD2	TRBV24-1	TRBJ2-3	TGTGCCACCAGTGGACCCTGGGCGGGAGTAGATACGCAGTATTTT	CATSGPWAGVDTQYF
few	.	TRBV4-2	TRBJ1-1	TGTGCCAGCAGCCAAGATGCCCTAAAGGGTAGAGCTGAAGCTTTCTTT	CASSQDALKGRAEAFF
.	TRBD2	TRBV7-9	TRBJ2-5	TGTGCCAGCAGCGCCGATTTAGCGGGACTGAAAGAGACCCAGTACTTC	CASSADLAGLKETQYF
.	TRBD2	TRBV20-1	TRBJ2-2	TGCAGTGCTACGGGACTAGACAACACCGGGGAGCTGTTTTTT	CSATGLDNTGELFF